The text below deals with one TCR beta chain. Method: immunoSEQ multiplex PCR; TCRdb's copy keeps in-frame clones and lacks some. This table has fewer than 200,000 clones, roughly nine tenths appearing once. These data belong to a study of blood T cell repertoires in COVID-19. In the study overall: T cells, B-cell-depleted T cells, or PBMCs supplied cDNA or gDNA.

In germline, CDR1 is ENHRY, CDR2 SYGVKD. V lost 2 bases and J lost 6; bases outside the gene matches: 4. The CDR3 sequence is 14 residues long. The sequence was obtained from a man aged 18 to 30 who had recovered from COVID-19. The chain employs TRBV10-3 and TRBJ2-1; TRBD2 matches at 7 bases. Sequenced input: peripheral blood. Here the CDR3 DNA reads TGTGCCATCAGTGAGGCAGCGGGGATCAATGAGCAGTTCTTC. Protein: CAISEAAGINEQFF.